This T cell receptor (beta chain) is from a study of PD-L1 blockade in urothelial cancer. Study background: Dosed intravenously at 1,200 mg every 3 weeks, atezolizumab was initiated by patients around 2014.

Here immunoSEQ multiplex PCR was the method, and the copy in TCRdb shows in-frame clones only, minus some. The sample comprises under 70,000 clones, roughly 86% of which are singletons, and 10% to 12% rests with the top ten. Described time point: peripheral blood 6 weeks after treatment start. V shed 0 bases, J shed 0 bases, and the junction held 8 bases outside the gene matches. Germline CDR1 reads MGHRA; CDR2 reads YSYEKL. This CDR3 has 19 amino acids. The rearrangement links TRBV4-1 to TRBJ2-1, with 10 nucleotides matching TRBD2. The TCR comes from a man in his fifties or sixties with urothelial cancer. Sequences were derived from PBMCs, sampled around atezolizumab (anti-PD-L1) treatment. CDR3 in amino acids: CASSQDTSGAFSSYNEQFF. CDR3 in DNA: TGCGCCAGCAGCCAAGATACTAGCGGGGCCTTTAGCTCCTACAATGAGCAGTTCTTC.